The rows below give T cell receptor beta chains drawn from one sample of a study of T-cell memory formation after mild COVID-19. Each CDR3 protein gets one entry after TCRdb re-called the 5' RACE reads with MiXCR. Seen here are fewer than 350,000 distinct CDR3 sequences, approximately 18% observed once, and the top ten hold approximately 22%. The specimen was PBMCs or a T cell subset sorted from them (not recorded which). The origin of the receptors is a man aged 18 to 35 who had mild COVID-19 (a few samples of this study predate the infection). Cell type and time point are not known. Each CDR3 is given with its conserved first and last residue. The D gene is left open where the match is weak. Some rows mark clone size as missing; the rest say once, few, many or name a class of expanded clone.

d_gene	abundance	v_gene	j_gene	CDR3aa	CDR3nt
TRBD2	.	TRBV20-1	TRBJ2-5	CSARRGLGGTQYF	TGCAGTGCTAGGCGGGGACTAGGAGGGACCCAGTACTTC
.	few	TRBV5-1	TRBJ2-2	CASSLRASKTGELFF	TGCGCCAGCAGCCTCCGAGCCTCTAAGACCGGGGAGCTGTTTTTT
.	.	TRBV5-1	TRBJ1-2	CASSLTRDNYGYTF	TGCGCCAGCAGCTTGACCCGGGACAATTATGGCTACACCTTC
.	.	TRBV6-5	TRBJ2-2	CASSPGTGFWRELFF	TGTGCCAGCAGTCCAGGGACCGGATTTTGGCGGGAGCTGTTTTTT
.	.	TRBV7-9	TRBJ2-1	CASSRQDNEQFF	TGTGCCAGCAGTAGACAGGACAATGAGCAGTTCTTC
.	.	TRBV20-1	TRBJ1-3	CSARRRTSGDTIYF	TGCAGTGCTAGACGGCGAACCTCGGGAGACACCATATATTTT
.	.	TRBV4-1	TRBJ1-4	CASSQELRRAANEKLFF	TGCGCCAGCAGCCAAGAACTCCGCAGGGCGGCTAATGAAAAACTGTTTTTT
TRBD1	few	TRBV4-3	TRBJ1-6	CAASRDRASPLHF	TGCGCCGCCAGCCGGGACAGGGCTTCACCCCTCCACTTT
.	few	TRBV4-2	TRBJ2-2	CASSQPGHTNTGELFF	TGTGCCAGCAGCCAACCCGGACACACGAACACCGGGGAGCTGTTTTTT
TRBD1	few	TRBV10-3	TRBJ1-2	CAISDGGQTNYGYTF	TGTGCCATCAGTGATGGGGGACAGACTAACTATGGCTACACCTTC
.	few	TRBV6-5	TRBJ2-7	CASRMGSYYEQYF	TGTGCCAGCAGAATGGGATCGTACTACGAGCAGTACTTC
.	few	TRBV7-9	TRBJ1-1	CASSQMRGTEAFF	TGTGCCAGCAGCCAGATGAGGGGTACTGAAGCTTTCTTT
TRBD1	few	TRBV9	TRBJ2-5	CASSPNRGRETQYF	TGTGCCAGCAGCCCAAACAGGGGGCGGGAGACCCAGTACTTC
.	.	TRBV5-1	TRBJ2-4	CASSFSGQNIQYF	TGCGCCAGCAGCTTCTCGGGGCAGAACATTCAGTACTTC
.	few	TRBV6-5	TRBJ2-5	CASRLAAGGQETQYF	TGTGCCAGCCGACTCGCAGCCGGGGGCCAAGAGACCCAGTACTTC
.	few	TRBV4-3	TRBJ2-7	CASSHLRADEQYF	TGCGCCAGCAGCCACCTCCGGGCCGACGAGCAGTACTTC
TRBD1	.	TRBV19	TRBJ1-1	CASSIRAGGNTEAFF	TGTGCCAGTAGTATAAGGGCAGGGGGCAACACTGAAGCTTTCTTT